The clone carrying this T cell receptor beta chain was detected only once. This specimen belongs to a study of T cells in localized non-small cell lung cancer. Some clones are missing from TCRdb's copy, which holds only in-frame ones; the method was immunoSEQ multiplex PCR. The table records 45,000 or so clones, 91% of them present only once. Trimming cost V 3 bases and J 0 bases, with 12 bases left between them. This CDR3 is 17 amino acids long. From germline, CDR1 is LNHDA and CDR2 SQIVND (reference sequence). This specimen was PBMCs, taken before any cancer treatment. The J gene is TRBJ2-6, the V gene TRBV19, with D possibly TRBD2 on 5 matching bases. The receptor was isolated from a woman aged 40-70 years with stage II lung adenocarcinoma. In nucleotides, the CDR3 is TGTGCCAGTAGTATCAGTCGGGGTCCCTCTGGGGCCAACGTCCTGACTTTC. This gives the protein CASSISRGPSGANVLTF.